What follows are 31 T cell receptor beta chains derived from one specimen sequenced in a study of cytomegalovirus exposure and HLA in healthy donors. Sequenced by immunoSEQ multiplex PCR; TCRdb stores in-frame clones only, minus some. The profile covers some 150,000 clones, with approximately 94% appearing a single time and 1.5% to 2% taken by the ten largest. Specimen: PBMCs. The receptors originated from a man between 18 and 35 years old in good health and CMV-seropositive.

This chain uses TRBV14 with TRBJ2-7; tentative D call: TRBD2 (5 bases). The CDR3 has 13 residues. With 4 bases removed from V and 7 bases from J, the gap between germline ends came to 14 bases. Looked up from germline, CDR1 is SGHDN and CDR2 is FVKESK. As DNA, the CDR3 is TGTGCCAGCAGCCCCGATTGGAGGCATGAGCAGTACTTC. This codes for CASSPDWRHEQYF.

The chain carries TRBV15 and TRBJ2-1; TRBD2 agrees at 8 bases. V shed 5 bases, J shed 8 bases, and the junction held 20 bases outside the gene matches. Germline values: CDR1 LNHNV, CDR2 YYDKDF (reference sequence). The CDR3 runs to 18 residues. The CDR3 reads CATSQSSGSGETYDEQFF. The CDR3 DNA follows: TGTGCCACCAGCCAATCCAGCGGGAGTGGGGAGACTTACGATGAGCAGTTCTTC.

The chain combines TRBV6-5 with TRBJ1-2; D gene uncertain. CDR3 length equals 12 residues. Deletions cut 8 bases from V and 1 base from J, with 8 bases between. Germline CDR1 MNHEY, CDR2 SVGAGI. CDR3 coding DNA: TGTGCCAGCCACACTAGTAACTATGGCTACACCTTC. This codes for CASHTSNYGYTF.

V is TRBV4-1 and J is TRBJ1-5; D gene uncertain. The CDR3 sequence is 13 residues long. Per germline, CDR1 MGHRA and CDR2 YSYEKL. Trimming pared 0 bases from V and 5 bases from J, leaving 5 bases between. CDR3 bases: TGCGCCAGCAGCCAAGATCCATATCAGCCCCAGCATTTT. Translated, it gives CASSQDPYQPQHF.

This rearrangement joins TRBV6-1 to TRBJ1-1, with 7 bases identical to TRBD1. Looked up from germline, CDR1 is MNHNS and CDR2 is SASEGT. Trimming took 4 bases from V and 2 from J; bases not matched to a gene: 4. The CDR3 is made up of 14 amino acids. The CDR3 nucleotides are TGTGCCAGCAGTGCCACAGGGGTAAACACTGAAGCTTTCTTT. Amino acids: CASSATGVNTEAFF.

The chain is built from TRBV5-1 and TRBJ2-7; 8 positions agree with TRBD1. Unmatched junction bases numbered 4, after V lost 7 bases and J lost 1 base. Germline loops: CDR1 SGHRS, CDR2 YFSETQ. The CDR3 consists of 13 residues. CDR3 coding DNA: TGCGCCAGCGGACGACAGGGGTCCTACGAGCAGTACTTC. Its translation is CASGRQGSYEQYF.

The chain uses TRBV7-9 and TRBJ2-1; D gene unclear. Trimming shortened V by 2 bases and J by 0 bases, and 5 bases separated the two germline ends. Germline V gene lookup returns CDR1 SEHNR and CDR2 FQNEAQ (reference sequence). This CDR3 region has 14 residues. The CDR3 sequence is CASSLLRSYNEQFF. CDR3 sequence (DNA): TGTGCCAGCAGCTTATTGCGCTCCTACAATGAGCAGTTCTTC.

The CDR3 region is CAWTPTYNEQFF. CDR3 nucleotides: TGTGCCTGGACTCCTACCTACAATGAGCAGTTCTTC. The chain joins TRBV30 to TRBJ2-1; D unclear. Germline V CDR1 and CDR2: GTSNPN, SVGIG (reference sequence). Trimming stripped 4 bases from V and 2 bases from J, with 6 bases between. The CDR3 totals 12 residues.

The V and J genes are TRBV6-1 and TRBJ2-3; weak D call: TRBD1 (6 bases). Germline values: CDR1 MNHNS, CDR2 SASEGT. Trimming shortened V by 5 bases and J by 2 bases, and 11 bases separated the two germline ends. This CDR3 region has 14 residues. The CDR3, as DNA: TGTGCCAGCAGTCCTGGACAGCACACAGATACGCAGTATTTT. As protein: CASSPGQHTDTQYF.

This clone was picked up one time. The genes are TRBV5-1 and TRBJ1-5; 8 bases align to TRBD1. The CDR3 contains 15 residues. Germline V gives CDR1 SGHRS, CDR2 YFSETQ. Germline trimming cut 4 bases from V and 5 bases from J; bases unmatched to any gene: 8. CDR3 sequence reads: CASSDGTGGDQPQHF. CDR3 bases: TGCGCCAGCAGCGACGGGACAGGCGGAGATCAGCCCCAGCATTTT.

The chain has TRBV7-2 and TRBJ1-2, with unresolved D. The germline gives CDR1 SGHTA, CDR2 FQGNSA. This CDR3 contains 12 residues. Trimming took off 3 bases at V and 6 bases at J, with 8 bases between the two ends. The CDR3 sequence: CASSFSADGYTF. The CDR3 DNA reads TGTGCCAGCAGCTTTAGTGCGGATGGCTACACCTTC.

The chain has TRBV4-1 and TRBJ2-5, with 7 bases lining up with TRBD2. The V gene's germline CDR1 is MGHRA and CDR2 YSYEKL. Unmatched junction bases numbered 3, after V lost 7 bases and J lost 4 bases. CDR3 length equals 12 residues. CDR3 residues: CASIGEGETQYF. Written as DNA, the CDR3 is TGCGCCAGCATTGGGGAGGGAGAGACCCAGTACTTC.

The chain joins TRBV27 to TRBJ2-3, with 7 bases that match TRBD2. The J segment lost 6 bases and the V segment lost 2 bases, leaving 5 bases of the junction unmatched. Germline values: CDR1 MNHEY, CDR2 SMNVEV (reference sequence). The CDR3 sequence is 14 residues long. The CDR3 DNA follows: TGTGCCAGCAGTTTAGGCGGGGGAAGGGATACGCAGTATTTT. It translates to CASSLGGGRDTQYF.

The V and J genes are TRBV27 and TRBJ2-3; 7 bases line up with TRBD1. The germline V gene encodes CDR1 MNHEY and CDR2 SMNVEV (reference sequence). With 2 bases clipped from V and 3 bases from J, the junction kept 5 bases outside the gene matches. There are 15 residues in the CDR3. CDR3 residues: CASSLTVRGTDTQYF. CDR3 sequence (DNA): TGTGCCAGCAGTTTAACGGTCAGGGGGACAGATACGCAGTATTTT.

This chain uses TRBV15 with TRBJ1-4; no definite D call. Trimming shortened V by 0 bases and J by 0 bases, and 8 bases separated the two germline ends. Germline V gene sequence: CDR1 LNHNV, CDR2 YYDKDF (reference sequence). The CDR3 runs 16 residues. The CDR3 region is CATSRDLQSTNEKLFF. DNA for the CDR3: TGTGCCACCAGCAGAGATCTACAGTCAACTAATGAAAAACTGTTTTTT.

This sequence joins TRBV5-1 and TRBJ2-5, with TRBD1 matching over 7 bases. Trimming removed 3 bases from V and 2 bases from J; junction bases left unmatched: 4. Germline-derived CDR1 and CDR2 are SGHRS and YFSETQ. The CDR3 is 14 residues long. CDR3 sequence (DNA): TGCGCCAGCAGCTCCCCGGGACAGCAAGAGACCCAGTACTTC. As protein: CASSSPGQQETQYF.

This clone has only one observation. The chain joins TRBV6-1 to TRBJ2-5, with D possibly TRBD1 on 6 matching bases. V was clipped by 1 base and J by 1 base, with 10 bases between them. CDR1 and CDR2 (germline): MNHNS, SASEGT. This CDR3 spans 15 amino acids. The CDR3 loop is CASSEGGLPQETQYF. The CDR3, as DNA: TGTGCCAGCAGTGAAGGGGGGCTCCCCCAAGAGACCCAGTACTTC.

The chain links TRBV29-1 to TRBJ2-5, with TRBD2 matching 9 bases. Germline-derived CDR1 and CDR2 are SQVTM and ANQGSEA. This CDR3 comprises 15 residues. Unmatched junction bases numbered 10, after V lost 6 bases and J lost 2 bases. CDR3: CSVASAGGWQETQYF. The CDR3 DNA is TGCAGCGTCGCCAGTGCGGGAGGGTGGCAAGAGACCCAGTACTTC.

The V gene is TRBV6-5, the J gene TRBJ2-7; weak D call: TRBD1 (5 bases). The V end lost 6 bases, the J end lost 5 bases, and 20 bases lay between the germline ends. CDR1 and CDR2 (germline): MNHEY, SVGAGI. The CDR3 is made up of 15 amino acids. The chain's CDR3 is CASSLQAQTVHEQYF. The CDR3 DNA reads as TGTGCCAGCAGCCTACAGGCCCAGACGGTTCACGAGCAGTACTTC.

The chain couples TRBV5-1 to TRBJ2-7, with TRBD1 matching 8 bases. The V and J ends lost 2 bases and 6 bases, in that order; junction bases with no gene match: 4. CDR1 and CDR2 (germline): SGHRS, YFSETQ. The CDR3 has 13 residues. CDR3: CASSFAQGAEQYF. The DNA of the CDR3 is TGCGCCAGCAGCTTCGCCCAGGGGGCCGAGCAGTACTTC. Full variable domain (missing parts from reference TRBV5-1 and TRBJ2-7): KAGVTQTPRYLIKTRGQQVTLSCSPISGHRSVSWYQQTPGQGLQFLFEYFSETQRNKGNFPGRFSGRQFSNSRSEMNVSTLELGDSALYLCASSFAQGAEQYFGPGTRLTVT.

The table lists this clone with a count of one. One junction end disagrees with the germline gene, perhaps due to a read error. This chain uses TRBV7-7 with TRBJ2-2; 9 nucleotides align to TRBD1. Per the germline V gene, CDR1 is SSHAT and CDR2 is FNYEAQ (reference sequence). This CDR3 has 15 residues. The CDR3: CASSPDRGPPGELFF. The CDR3 DNA reads as TGTGCTAGCAGCCCGGACAGGGGCCCCCCCGGGGAGCTGTTTTTT. Based on the CDR3 plus reference TRBV7-7 and TRBJ2-2, the full variable domain is GAGVSQSPRYKVTKRGQDVTLRCDPISSHATLYWYQQALGQGPEFLTYFNYEAQPDKSGLPSDRFSAERPEGSISTLTIQRTEQRDSAMYRCASSPDRGPPGELFFGEGSRLTVL.

This chain links TRBV6-5 with TRBJ2-2; the D gene is possibly TRBD2 (7 bases). Trimming took off 0 bases at V and 6 bases at J, with 14 bases between the two ends. The CDR3 has 16 amino acids. CDR1 and CDR2 from the germline V gene are MNHEY and SVGAGI. The CDR3 DNA follows: TGTGCCAGCAGTTACTCGTCGGGGGGCGTAGCCGGGGAGCTGTTTTTT. Protein: CASSYSSGGVAGELFF.

This chain links TRBV9 with TRBJ1-2; unclear D gene. Looked up from germline, CDR1 is SGDLS and CDR2 is YYNGEE. Trimming left V 3 bases short and J 7 bases short, with 13 bases between. The CDR3 length is 13 residues. The DNA for the CDR3 is TGTGCCAGCAGCGGGCTCGCCTGGAGTGGCTACACCTTC. It encodes CASSGLAWSGYTF.

This clone was recorded only once. This chain uses TRBV28 with TRBJ2-4, with 9 bases that match TRBD2. Trimming cost V 6 bases and J 4 bases; bases outside gene matches: 4. This CDR3 contains 14 residues. Germline V gene sequence: CDR1 MDHEN, CDR2 SYDVKM. The CDR3 sequence is CASRRAGGKNIQYF. CDR3 bases: TGTGCCAGCAGAAGAGCGGGAGGAAAAAACATTCAGTACTTC.

The chain is built from TRBV6-6 and TRBJ2-7; 9 positions match TRBD1. Germline trimming cut 8 bases from V and 6 bases from J; bases unmatched to any gene: 2. Germline V gives CDR1 MNHNY, CDR2 SVGAGI (reference sequence). The length of the CDR3 is 11 residues. CDR3: CASPGQGEQYF. CDR3 DNA: TGTGCCAGCCCGGGACAGGGCGAGCAGTACTTC.

The chain employs TRBV7-9 and TRBJ2-1; possibly TRBD2 for D (5 bases). Germline-derived CDR1 and CDR2 are SEHNR and FQNEAQ (reference sequence). This CDR3 is 15 amino acids long. Trimming took 5 bases from V and 5 from J, leaving 16 bases between them. CDR3 region: CASSLHRGPHNEQFF. CDR3 DNA: TGTGCCAGCAGCCTTCATAGAGGGCCCCACAATGAGCAGTTCTTC.

This chain connects TRBV4-2 to TRBJ1-2; a weak D match, TRBD1 (6 bases). The CDR3 consists of 16 residues. Per the germline V gene, CDR1 is LGHNA and CDR2 is YNFKEQ. The V end lost 1 base, the J end lost 3 bases, and 15 bases lay between the germline ends. The CDR3 region has the DNA TGTGCCAGCAGCCAAGTGGCAGGGGAGTATGACTATGGCTACACCTTC. Protein sequence: CASSQVAGEYDYGYTF.

In this sample, this clone turned up once. The V and J genes are TRBV7-6 and TRBJ2-1; TRBD2 matches 7 bases. The ends lost 7 bases at V and 6 bases at J; junction bases unmatched: 6. Germline loops: CDR1 SGHVS, CDR2 FNYEAQ. There are 13 residues in the CDR3. The CDR3 is CASTHPGGNEQFF. In nucleotides, the CDR3 is TGTGCCAGCACCCACCCGGGGGGCAATGAGCAGTTCTTC.

The J gene is TRBJ2-7, the V gene TRBV5-6, with D possibly TRBD1 on 7 matching bases. The V end lost 4 bases, the J end lost 5 bases, and 16 bases lay between the germline ends. Germline lookup yields CDR1 SGHDT and CDR2 YYEEEE. There are 14 residues in the CDR3. CDR3 amino acids: CASSAPRGAHEQYF. In DNA form, the CDR3 reads TGTGCCAGCAGCGCACCCAGGGGGGCCCACGAGCAGTACTTC.

The chain recombines TRBV11-2 with TRBJ2-2; TRBD2 might be the D (5 bases). This CDR3 region has 14 residues. Germline CDR1 SGHAT, CDR2 FQNNGV. Between the trimmed V and J ends, which lost 5 bases and 1 base, there was a span of 8 bases. DNA for the CDR3: TGTGCCAGCAGCCGCGGGCTGAACACCGGGGAGCTGTTTTTT. Its translation: CASSRGLNTGELFF.

The V and J genes are TRBV28 and TRBJ2-3; maybe TRBD1 (5 bases). V lost 6 bases and J 3 bases, leaving 10 bases between the germline ends. Per the germline V gene, CDR1 is MDHEN and CDR2 is SYDVKM. The CDR3 covers 13 residues. The CDR3 nucleotides read TGTGCCAGCAGACCGCAGGGAACAGATACGCAGTATTTT. Amino acid sequence: CASRPQGTDTQYF.